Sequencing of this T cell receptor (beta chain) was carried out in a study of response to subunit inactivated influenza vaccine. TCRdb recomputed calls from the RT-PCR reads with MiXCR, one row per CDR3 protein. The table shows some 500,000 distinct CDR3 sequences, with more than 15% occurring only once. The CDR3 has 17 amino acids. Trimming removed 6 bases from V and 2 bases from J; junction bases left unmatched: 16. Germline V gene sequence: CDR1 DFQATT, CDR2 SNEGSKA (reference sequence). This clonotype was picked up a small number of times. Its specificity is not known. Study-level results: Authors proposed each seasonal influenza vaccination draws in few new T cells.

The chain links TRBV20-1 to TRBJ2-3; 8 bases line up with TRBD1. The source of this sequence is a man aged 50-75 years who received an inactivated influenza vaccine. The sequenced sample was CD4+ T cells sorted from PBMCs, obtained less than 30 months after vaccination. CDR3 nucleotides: TGCAGTGCCCCCGACCCAACAGGGGGAAGACCCACAGATACGCAGTATTTT. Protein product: CSAPDPTGGRPTDTQYF.